This T cell receptor beta chain was found in a study of breast tumors, draining lymph nodes, adjacent tissues. This clonotype was found many times. Breast cancer patients provided tissue from their axillary draining lymph nodes. TCRdb ran MiXCR on the multiplex PCR reads and lists one entry per CDR3 protein. There are about 130,000 distinct CDR3 sequences in the sample; 21% occur only once, and about 2.2% lies in the top ten. The clonotype originates from a female donor with breast cancer. Some clones in this sample may be carry-over from other donors' samples. Sequenced material: axillary lymph node tissue.

The CDR3 nucleotides read TGCGCCAGCAGTGAGTTCCCCTCAAGACGCTACAATGAGCAGTTCTTC. The encoded protein is CASSEFPSRRYNEQFF. The gene calls are TRBV10-2 and TRBJ2-1; D not certain. Trimming shortened V by 1 base and J by 3 bases, and 13 bases separated the two germline ends. The CDR3 extends over 16 amino acids. The germline V gene encodes CDR1 WSHSY and CDR2 SAAADI.